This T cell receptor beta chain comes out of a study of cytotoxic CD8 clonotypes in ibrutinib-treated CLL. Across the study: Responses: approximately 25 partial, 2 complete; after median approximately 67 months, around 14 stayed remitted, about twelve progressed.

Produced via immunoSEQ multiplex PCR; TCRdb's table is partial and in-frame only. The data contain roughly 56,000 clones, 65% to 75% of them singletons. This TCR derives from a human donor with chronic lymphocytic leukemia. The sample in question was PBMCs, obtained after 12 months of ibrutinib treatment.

CDR3 DNA: TGTGCCAGCAGCACCCGGGGACAGATTACCCACGAGCAGTACTTC. The encoded protein is CASSTRGQITHEQYF. The rearrangement joins TRBV5-6 to TRBJ2-7, with 7 bases lining up with TRBD1. V lost 4 bases and J lost 5; bases outside the gene matches: 12. Germline V CDR1 and CDR2: SGHDT, YYEEEE. The length of the CDR3 is 15 residues. Full variable domain (remainder filled in from reference TRBV5-6 and TRBJ2-7): DAGVTQSPTHLIKTRGQQVTLRCSPKSGHDTVSWYQQALGQGPQFIFQYYEEEERQRGNFPDRFSGHQFPNYSSELNVNALLLGDSALYLCASSTRGQITHEQYFGPGTRLTVT.